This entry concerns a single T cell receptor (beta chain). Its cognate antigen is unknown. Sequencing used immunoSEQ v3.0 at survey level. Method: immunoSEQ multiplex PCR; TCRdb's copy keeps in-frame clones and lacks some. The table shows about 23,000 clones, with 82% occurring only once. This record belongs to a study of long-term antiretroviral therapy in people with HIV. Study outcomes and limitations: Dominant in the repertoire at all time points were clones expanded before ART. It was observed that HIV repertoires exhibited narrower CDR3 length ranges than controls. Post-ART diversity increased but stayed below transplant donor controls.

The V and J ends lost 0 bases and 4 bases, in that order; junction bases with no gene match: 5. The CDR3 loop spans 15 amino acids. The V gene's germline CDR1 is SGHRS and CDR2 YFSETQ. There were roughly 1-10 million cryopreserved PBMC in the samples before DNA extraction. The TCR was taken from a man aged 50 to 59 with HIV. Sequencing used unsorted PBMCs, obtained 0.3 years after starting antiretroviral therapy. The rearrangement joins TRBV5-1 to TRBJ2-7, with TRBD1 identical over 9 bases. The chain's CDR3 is CASSLEGTGNYEQYF. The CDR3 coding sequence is TGCGCCAGCAGCTTGGAAGGGACAGGGAATTACGAGCAGTACTTC. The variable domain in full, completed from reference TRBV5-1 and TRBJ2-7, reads KAGVTQTPRYLIKTRGQQVTLSCSPISGHRSVSWYQQTPGQGLQFLFEYFSETQRNKGNFPGRFSGRQFSNSRSEMNVSTLELGDSALYLCASSLEGTGNYEQYFGPGTRLTVT.